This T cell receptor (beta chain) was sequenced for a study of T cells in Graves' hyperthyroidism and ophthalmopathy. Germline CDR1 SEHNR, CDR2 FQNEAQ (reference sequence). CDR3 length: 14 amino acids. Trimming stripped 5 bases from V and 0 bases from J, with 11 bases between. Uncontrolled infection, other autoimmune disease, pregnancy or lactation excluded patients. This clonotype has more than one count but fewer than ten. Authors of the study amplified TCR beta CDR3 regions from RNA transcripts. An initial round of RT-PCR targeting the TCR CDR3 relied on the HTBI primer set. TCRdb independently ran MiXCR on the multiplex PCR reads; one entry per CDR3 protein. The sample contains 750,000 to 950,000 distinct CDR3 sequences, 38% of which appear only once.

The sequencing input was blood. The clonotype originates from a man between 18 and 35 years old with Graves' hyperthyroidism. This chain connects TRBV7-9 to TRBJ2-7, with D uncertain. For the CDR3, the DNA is TGTGCCAGCAGCCCTGACACCGACTCCTACGAGCAGTACTTC. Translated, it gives CASSPDTDSYEQYF.